This TCR beta chain was recorded in a study of T-cell reconstitution after alpha-beta-depleted transplantation in children. Unique molecular identifiers featured in how the TCRbeta library was prepared. TCRdb re-called the PCR reads through MiXCR, storing one row per CDR3 protein. Found here are 360,000 or so distinct CDR3 sequences, roughly 22% of them singletons; the top ten hold approximately 3.9%. This clonotype was counted at least ten times. Germline V gene data show CDR1 as SEHNR and CDR2 as FQNEAQ (reference sequence). V was pared by 6 bases and J by 4 bases, with 12 bases between. The CDR3 is 13 residues long.

The origin of this receptor is a human donor who donated a stem cell graft to a child with acute myeloid leukemia. Sequencing used PBMCs from the stem cell graft donor, obtained from the stem cell graft. The chain uses TRBV7-9 and TRBJ1-2; D unresolved. CDR3 bases: TGTGCCAGCAGTTCCGGACGAGGCTATGGCTACACCTTC. It encodes CASSSGRGYGYTF.